The sequence of this TCR beta chain was determined in a study of prognosis after radiotherapy for stage I lung cancer. Study-wide context: Stereotactic body radiotherapy was never combined with concurrent therapy in any patient. Distant metastases developed in four patients after radiotherapy (median 7 months); about 14 showed no significant progression. Study-level results: It is unknown whether the expanded TCR clones recognize the tumor.

This clonotype has a count of ten or more. Its antigen is not known. This CDR3 is built from 16 residues. The germline V gene encodes CDR1 SGHRS and CDR2 YFSETQ. V lost 4 bases and J lost 4, with 18 bases in between. Researchers used two-round multiplex PCR to amplify TCR beta CDR3 starting from genomic DNA. Gene-specific TRBV and TRBJ primers were used in PCR round one. One entry per CDR3 protein, called by TCRdb with MiXCR from the multiplex PCR reads. In the table there are around 14,000 distinct CDR3 sequences, more than 35% of which are singletons. The sample consisted of PBMCs, taken before or after stereotactic body radiation therapy (not recorded which). This clonotype was sampled from a donor over 45 with non-small cell lung cancer. The gene calls are TRBV5-1 and TRBJ1-5, with D possibly TRBD1 on 5 matching bases. The CDR3 bases are TGCGCCAGCAGCCCTCAGGGAATCGGGGGGAATCAGCCCCAGCATTTT. The encoded protein is CASSPQGIGGNQPQHF.